The next 8 T cell receptor beta chains were all read from a single sample in a study of early T cells in non-severe SARS-CoV-2 infection (dated by TCRdb to about 2021). Library preparation was by 5' RACE. Sequenced on a NextSeq 500. TCRdb cleaned the public reads at Q25 with fastp, built clones with MiXCR and kept in-frame beta chains. Rows matching on CDR3 protein sequence are summarized as one entry with the most common DNA and genes. This sample comprises more than 80,000 distinct CDR3 sequences, approximately 10% of them detected only once. The top ten clonotypes cover 4.5% to 5.5% of the sample. Sequenced: whole blood. The receptor set was obtained from an adult who was a healthcare worker with PCR-confirmed SARS-CoV-2 infection or an uninfected control (not recorded which).

Only a few counts were recorded for this clonotype. The CDR3 region has the DNA TGCAGTGCCCTGCCAAGAGACTATGGCTACACCTTC. It yields the protein CSALPRDYGYTF. J is TRBJ1-2 and V is TRBV20-1; no clear D gene. Germline lookup yields CDR1 DFQATT and CDR2 SNEGSKA (reference sequence). V was shortened by 6 bases and J by 3 bases, with 11 bases between the two germline ends. The CDR3 covers 12 residues.

This chain uses TRBV12-5 with TRBJ1-1; D is undetermined. The germline CDR1 and CDR2 sequences are LGHNT and FRNRAP. V lost 0 bases and J lost 6, with 11 bases in between. There are 14 residues in the CDR3. CDR3 DNA: TGTGCTAGTGGTTTGGTACGAGACCCAGCTGAAGCTTTCTTT. Translated: CASGLVRDPAEAFF.

The chain recombines TRBV12-3 or TRBV12-4 with TRBJ2-3; 14 bases fit TRBD2. V gave up 4 bases and J gave up 7 bases; unmatched junction bases: 10. This CDR3 comprises 17 residues. CDR3 DNA sequence: TGTGCCAGCAGTTCCCCCGGGACTAGCGGGGGCACGAATACGCAGTATTTT. Its protein product is CASSSPGTSGGTNTQYF.

This clonotype was found many times. The chain is built from TRBV7-7 and TRBJ2-7, with 10 bases that match TRBD1. The CDR3 is made up of 14 amino acids. V lost 5 bases, J lost 7 bases, and 8 bases stayed unmatched. CDR1 and CDR2 (germline): SSHAT, FNYEAQ (reference sequence). This chain's CDR3 is CASSPGTGVREQYF. CDR3 DNA sequence: TGTGCCAGCAGCCCCGGGACAGGGGTTAGGGAGCAGTACTTC.

This clonotype has a count of ten or more. The genes are TRBV5-1 and TRBJ2-4, with D possibly TRBD1 on 6 matching bases. This CDR3 has 16 residues. Trimming pared 0 bases from V and 1 base from J, leaving 11 bases between. Germline V gene data show CDR1 as SGHRS and CDR2 as YFSETQ. CDR3 sequence reads: CASSLEGVLAKNIQYF. As DNA, the CDR3 is TGCGCCAGCAGCTTGGAGGGGGTCCTGGCCAAAAACATTCAGTACTTC.

At least ten counts were recorded for this clonotype. The chain couples TRBV5-5 to TRBJ2-5; 7 bases match TRBD1. Germline V lookup: CDR1 SGHKS, CDR2 YYEKEE (reference sequence). This CDR3 spans 16 amino acids. Trimming took 3 bases from V and 2 from J; bases not matched to a gene: 10. The CDR3 region is CASSSETDRIQETQYF. The CDR3 coding sequence is TGTGCCAGCAGCTCGGAAACGGACAGGATACAAGAGACCCAGTACTTC.

The V call is TRBV7-2, the J call TRBJ1-3; D perhaps matches TRBD1 (5 bases). The length of the CDR3 is 16 residues. Trimming stripped 5 bases from V and 0 bases from J, with 14 bases between. CDR1 and CDR2 (germline): SGHTA, FQGNSA. In DNA form, the CDR3 reads TGTGCCAGCAGCCGAGGGACCCCGAGCTCTGGAAACACCATATATTTT. Translated: CASSRGTPSSGNTIYF.

This chain connects TRBV6-5 to TRBJ1-1; 12 nucleotides line up with TRBD1. The germline CDR1 and CDR2 sequences are MNHEY and SVGAGI. With 2 bases clipped from V and 6 bases from J, the junction kept 4 bases outside the gene matches. The CDR3 length is 15 residues. CDR3 protein: CASSYVGQGASEAFF. CDR3 bases: TGTGCCAGCAGTTACGTGGGACAGGGGGCATCTGAAGCTTTCTTT.